This TCR beta chain was captured in a study of blood T cell repertoires in COVID-19. Turning to the study itself: Specimens from acute and convalescent COVID-19 originated in the United States, Italy and Spain.

CDR1 is LNHDA and CDR2 is SQIVND in the germline V gene (reference sequence). V dropped 6 bases and J dropped 8; count of bases not matched to a gene: 9. CDR3 length equals 14 residues. The assay was immunoSEQ multiplex PCR, and TCRdb's table has in-frame clones only and misses some. The sample carries about 220,000 clones, about 80% recorded once. This clone appeared a single time. This sequence originates from a woman aged 55-70 years with acute or convalescent COVID-19. Sequencing input: peripheral blood. The chain couples TRBV19 to TRBJ2-1, with TRBD2 identical over 8 bases. The CDR3 loop is CASSIRTSFYEQFF. CDR3 DNA sequence: TGTGCCAGTAGCATCCGGACTAGCTTCTATGAGCAGTTCTTC.